This TCR beta chain was observed in a study of vaccination effects on CD4 cells after COVID-19. The CDR3 length is 15 residues. V lost 6 bases to trimming and J lost 0 bases; unmatched junction nucleotides: 7. Germline-derived CDR1 and CDR2 are MNHEY and SVGAGI. ViraFEST used viral peptide pools to expand antigen-specific CD4+ T cells before sequencing. Following 10 days of culture, CD4+ T cells were isolated. On this clone: The antigen remains unidentified.

The table came from immunoSEQ multiplex PCR; TCRdb's copy has only in-frame clones and leaves some out. The table lists around 30,000 clones, about 63% of them singletons. The chain combines TRBV6-5 with TRBJ2-7, with 8 bases fitting TRBD1. The clonotype comes from a human donor who received a COVID-19 vaccine. The source material was CD4+ T cells from PBMCs cultured with HCoV-229E spike peptides, sampled before COVID-19 vaccination. The CDR3, as DNA: TGTGCCAGCAGGAGGGACAGGTCAAGCTCCTACGAGCAGTACTTC. This encodes CASRRDRSSSYEQYF.